This T cell receptor (beta chain) was identified in a study of blood T cell repertoires in COVID-19. Allocation to cohorts depended on clinical history reported by the participants. Germline CDR1 reads WNHNN; CDR2 reads SYGVQD (reference sequence). Trimming cost V 3 bases and J 5 bases; bases outside gene matches: 1. This CDR3 has 15 amino acids. Assay: immunoSEQ multiplex PCR; the TCRdb copy retains only in-frame clones and omits some. The top ten clones hold 2% to 3% of a sample with 200,000 to 250,000 clones, approximately 86% of them seen once. The specimen was PBMCs or T cells enriched from blood (not recorded which). The rearrangement joins TRBV10-1 to TRBJ2-1; 13 bases map to TRBD2. This clonotype was sampled from a woman aged 25-40 years with acute COVID-19. CDR3 loop: CASSDTSGGDNEQFF. Written as DNA, the CDR3 is TGCGCCAGCAGTGATACTAGCGGGGGGGACAATGAGCAGTTCTTC.